This is a list of T cell receptor beta chains from one sample in a study of shared clonotypes between healthy human individuals. Sequencing was performed with immunoSEQ multiplex PCR; in TCRdb, only in-frame clones are kept and a portion is missing. This table has 1.5 million to 2.5 million clones, roughly 94% appearing once. Material for sequencing was naive CD8+ T cells sorted from blood. Receptors originate from a man in his late teens or twenties in good health. Both conserved end residues are part of each CDR3. A D gene is named only where the DNA matches it firmly. Clone size appears in some rows only: once, few, many, or a class for an expanded clone.

>TRBV4-1|TRBJ1-1|16|NA|NA
CASSQVLGFGHTEAFF
TGCGCCAGCAGCCAAGTGCTGGGTTTCGGCCACACTGAAGCTTTCTTT
>TRBV4-1|TRBJ1-6|18|TRBD1|NA
CASSLTADRGFYNSPLHF
TGCGCCAGCAGTCTTACCGCGGACAGGGGTTTCTATAATTCACCCCTCCACTTT
>TRBV9|TRBJ1-3|16|NA|NA
CASSVDLRDSGNTIYF
TGTGCCAGCAGCGTAGATCTCCGGGATTCTGGAAACACCATATATTTT
>TRBV19|TRBJ1-2|11|NA|NA
CASSPGYGYTF
TGTGCCAGTAGTCCGGGCTATGGCTACACCTTC
>TRBV7-9|TRBJ2-1|14|NA|NA
CASTTPSPYNEQFF
TGTGCCAGCACCACACCATCACCCTACAATGAGCAGTTCTTC
>TRBV27|TRBJ2-7|13|NA|NA
CASSFGPSYEQYF
TGTGCCAGCAGTTTCGGGCCTTCCTACGAGCAGTACTTC
>TRBV30|TRBJ1-5|15|NA|NA
CAWSEGSNSNQPQHF
TGTGCCTGGAGTGAGGGATCAAATAGCAATCAGCCCCAGCATTTT
>TRBV11-2|TRBJ2-7|16|NA|NA
CASSPVEGQPQYEQYF
TGTGCCAGCAGCCCTGTCGAGGGGCAGCCCCAATACGAGCAGTACTTC
>TRBV10-3|TRBJ2-7|14|NA|NA
CAISDLADWGEQYF
TGTGCCATCAGTGATCTGGCGGACTGGGGCGAGCAGTACTTC
>TRBV2|TRBJ2-7|15|TRBD1|NA
CASSEGTGNAYEQYF
TGTGCCAGCAGTGAAGGGACAGGGAATGCCTACGAGCAGTACTTC
>TRBV6-1|TRBJ2-5|16|TRBD1|NA
CASSDPQGAIQETQYF
TGTGCCAGCAGTGACCCACAGGGGGCGATCCAAGAGACCCAGTACTTC
>TRBV7-9|TRBJ2-7|13|NA|NA
CASSLTESYEQYF
TGTGCCAGCAGCTTAACAGAGTCCTACGAGCAGTACTTC
>TRBV27|TRBJ2-7|15|TRBD1|NA
CASSSVQGAMGEQYF
TGTGCCAGCAGTTCCGTGCAGGGGGCGATGGGCGAGCAGTACTTC
>TRBV19|TRBJ1-5|15|NA|NA
CASSIFLGDNQPQHF
TGTGCCAGTAGTATTTTTTTGGGGGACAATCAGCCCCAGCATTTT
>TRBV29-1|TRBJ2-7|15|NA|NA
CSVAEGDKASYEQYF
TGCAGCGTTGCGGAGGGGGATAAAGCCTCCTACGAGCAGTACTTC
>TRBV18|TRBJ2-5|14|NA|NA
CASSPRRDLETQYF
TGTGCCAGCTCACCACGCAGGGACCTCGAGACCCAGTACTTC
>TRBV7-9|TRBJ1-1|12|NA|NA
CASRDTNTEAFF
TGTGCCAGTAGGGACACGAACACTGAAGCTTTCTTT
>TRBV27|TRBJ2-7|16|NA|NA
CASSLSPGASLYEQYF
TGTGCCAGCAGTTTATCGCCCGGGGCTAGCTTGTACGAGCAGTACTTC
>TRBV19|TRBJ2-7|14|TRBD1|NA
CASSIAGQGYEQYF
TGTGCCAGTAGTATCGCGGGACAGGGCTACGAGCAGTACTTC
>TRBV6-5|TRBJ2-1|15|NA|NA
CASSHDWDSYNEQFF
TGTGCCAGCAGTCACGACTGGGACTCCTACAATGAGCAGTTCTTC
>TRBV16|TRBJ2-4|17|TRBD2|NA
CASSQTLAGDAKNIQYF
TGTGCCAGCAGCCAGACCCTAGCGGGGGACGCCAAAAACATTCAGTACTTC
>TRBV5-6|TRBJ2-6|18|NA|NA
CASSLWAGFFSGANVLTF
TGTGCCAGCAGTTTATGGGCAGGATTTTTTTCTGGGGCCAACGTCCTGACTTTC
>TRBV10-3|TRBJ2-7|13|NA|NA
CAISDPPSNEQYF
TGTGCCATCAGTGATCCCCCCTCCAACGAGCAGTACTTC
>TRBV5-1|TRBJ1-4|18|TRBD1|NA
CASSFGTGSPATNEKLFF
TGCGCCAGCAGCTTCGGGACAGGGAGCCCTGCAACTAATGAAAAACTGTTTTTT
>TRBV19|TRBJ1-1|14|TRBD1|NA
CASTFGQGNTEAFF
TGTGCCAGTACATTCGGACAGGGGAACACTGAAGCTTTCTTT
>TRBV13|TRBJ2-1|12|NA|once
CASSLGGNEQFF
TGTGCCAGCAGCCTCGGTGGGAATGAGCAGTTCTTC
>TRBV30|TRBJ1-1|12|NA|few
CAWSVPGAEAFF
TGTGCCTGGAGTGTACCGGGTGCTGAAGCTTTCTTT
>TRBV19|TRBJ2-7|17|TRBD1|NA
CASSIEAAGQGSYEQYF
TGTGCCAGTAGTATAGAGGCCGCGGGACAGGGATCCTACGAGCAGTACTTC
>TRBV7-9|TRBJ2-3|13|NA|NA
CASSLGVEDTQYF
TGTGCCAGCAGCTTAGGGGTGGAGGATACGCAGTATTTT
>TRBV6-1|TRBJ1-2|12|NA|NA
CAKRRGNYGYTF
TGTGCGAAAAGACGGGGGAACTATGGCTACACCTTC
>TRBV2|TRBJ2-7|12|NA|NA
CASTGLLGEQYF
TGTGCCAGCACAGGGCTCCTGGGGGAGCAGTACTTC
>TRBV6-5|TRBJ1-4|13|NA|NA
CASSGGGGEKLFF
TGTGCCAGCAGCGGCGGGGGCGGTGAAAAACTGTTTTTT
>TRBV28|TRBJ1-4|16|NA|NA
CASSFRTGIPNEKLFF
TGTGCCAGCAGTTTCCGTACAGGGATTCCTAATGAAAAACTGTTTTTT
>TRBV19|TRBJ1-3|14|TRBD1|NA
CASRQGSSGNTIYF
TGTGCCAGTCGACAGGGGTCCTCTGGAAACACCATATATTTT
>TRBV6-5|TRBJ2-1|16|TRBD1|NA
CASSYTPWDRGDEQFF
TGTGCCAGCAGTTACACCCCATGGGACAGGGGCGATGAGCAGTTCTTC
>TRBV6-4|TRBJ2-1|12|NA|few
CASSDSYNEQFF
TGTGCCAGCAGTGACAGCTACAATGAGCAGTTCTTC
>TRBV14|TRBJ2-1|15|NA|NA
CASSQEETGMDEQFF
TGTGCCAGCAGCCAAGAGGAGACTGGGATGGATGAGCAGTTCTTC